The sequence of this TCR beta chain was determined in a study of T cells in Graves' hyperthyroidism and ophthalmopathy. Findings and caveats of the study: Ophthalmopathy was separated from stable hyperthyroidism by a 13 V-J model.

Germline CDR1 SQVTM, CDR2 ANQGSEA. With 1 base removed from V and 7 bases from J, the gap between germline ends came to 7 bases. This CDR3 is 11 amino acids long. Amplification yielded TCR beta CDR3 regions, with RNA transcripts as the source. Primed by the HTBI set, a first-round RT-PCR was run on the TCR CDR3. TCRdb used MiXCR to reprocess the multiplex PCR reads, holding one entry per CDR3 protein. Of 530,000 or so distinct CDR3 sequences in the sample, roughly a quarter are singletons; the top ten hold approximately 10%. Investigators excluded patients with uncontrolled infection, other autoimmune disease, pregnancy or lactation. In its sample, this clonotype was seen many times. Its antigen remains unidentified.

Sequenced: blood. V usage is TRBV29-1 and J usage is TRBJ1-2; no clear D. The TCR comes from a woman in her 30s with Graves' ophthalmopathy. The DNA for the CDR3 is TGCAGCGTTGAAGGATCGGGTGGCTACACCTTC. Translation: CSVEGSGGYTF.